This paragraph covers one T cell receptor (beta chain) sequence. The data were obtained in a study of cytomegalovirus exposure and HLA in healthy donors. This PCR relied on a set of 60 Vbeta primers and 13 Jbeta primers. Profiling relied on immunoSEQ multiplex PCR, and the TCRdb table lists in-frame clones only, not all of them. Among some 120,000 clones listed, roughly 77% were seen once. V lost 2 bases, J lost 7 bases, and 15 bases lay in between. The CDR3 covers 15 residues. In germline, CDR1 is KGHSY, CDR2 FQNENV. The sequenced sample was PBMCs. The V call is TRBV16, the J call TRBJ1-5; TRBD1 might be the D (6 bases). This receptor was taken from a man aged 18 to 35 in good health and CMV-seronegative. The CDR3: CASSQTQGLGQPQHF. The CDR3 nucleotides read TGTGCCAGCAGCCAAACACAGGGCTTGGGGCAGCCCCAGCATTTT.